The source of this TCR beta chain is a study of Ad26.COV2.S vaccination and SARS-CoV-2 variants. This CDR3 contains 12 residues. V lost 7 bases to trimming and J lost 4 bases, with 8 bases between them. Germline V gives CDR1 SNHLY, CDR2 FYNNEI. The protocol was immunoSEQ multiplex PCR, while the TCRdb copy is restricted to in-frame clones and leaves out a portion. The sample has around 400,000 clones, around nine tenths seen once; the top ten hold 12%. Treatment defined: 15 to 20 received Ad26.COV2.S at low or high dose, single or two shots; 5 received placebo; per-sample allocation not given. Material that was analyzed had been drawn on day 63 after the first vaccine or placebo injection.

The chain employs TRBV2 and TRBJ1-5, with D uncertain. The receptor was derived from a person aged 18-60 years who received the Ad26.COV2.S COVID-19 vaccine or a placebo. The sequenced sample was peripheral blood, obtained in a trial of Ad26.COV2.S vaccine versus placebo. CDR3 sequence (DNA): TGTGCCAGCATGGTGGGGAATCAGCCCCAGCATTTT. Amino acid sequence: CASMVGNQPQHF.